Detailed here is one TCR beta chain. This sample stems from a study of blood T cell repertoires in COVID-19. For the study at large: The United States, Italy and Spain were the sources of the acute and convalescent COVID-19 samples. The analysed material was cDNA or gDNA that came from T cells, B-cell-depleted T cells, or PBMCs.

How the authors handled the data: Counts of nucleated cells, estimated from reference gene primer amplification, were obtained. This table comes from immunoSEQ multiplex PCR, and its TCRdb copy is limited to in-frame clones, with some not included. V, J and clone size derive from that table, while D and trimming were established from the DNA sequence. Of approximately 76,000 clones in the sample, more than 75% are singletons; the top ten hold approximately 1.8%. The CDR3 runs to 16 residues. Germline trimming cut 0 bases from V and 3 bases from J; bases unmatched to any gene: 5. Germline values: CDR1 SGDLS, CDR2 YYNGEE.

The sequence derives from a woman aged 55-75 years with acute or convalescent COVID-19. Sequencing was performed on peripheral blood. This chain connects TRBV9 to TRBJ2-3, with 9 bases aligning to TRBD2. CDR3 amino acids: CASSVGPSGVTDTQYF. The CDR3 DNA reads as TGTGCCAGCAGCGTAGGTCCTAGCGGGGTGACAGATACGCAGTATTTT.